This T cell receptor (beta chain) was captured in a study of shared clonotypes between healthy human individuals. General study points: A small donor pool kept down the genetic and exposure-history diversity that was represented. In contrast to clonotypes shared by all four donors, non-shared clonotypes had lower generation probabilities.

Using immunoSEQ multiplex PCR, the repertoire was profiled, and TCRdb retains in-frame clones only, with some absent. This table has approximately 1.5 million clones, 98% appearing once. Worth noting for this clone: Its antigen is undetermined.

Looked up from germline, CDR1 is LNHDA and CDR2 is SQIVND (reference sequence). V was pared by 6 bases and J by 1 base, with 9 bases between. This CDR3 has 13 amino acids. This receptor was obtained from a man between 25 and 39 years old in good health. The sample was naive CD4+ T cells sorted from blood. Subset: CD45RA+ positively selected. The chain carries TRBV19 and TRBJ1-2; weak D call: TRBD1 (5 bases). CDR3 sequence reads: CASSQGLNYGYTF. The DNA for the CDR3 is TGTGCCAGTAGCCAGGGTCTTAACTATGGCTACACCTTC.